This T cell receptor (beta chain) was captured by sequencing in a study of CD8+CD57+ T cells in acquired aplastic anemia. Both TCR beta VDJ combination and CDR3 sequence profiling were carried out. Genomic DNA was the template for this profiling. Via MiXCR, TCRdb re-called the reads, giving one row per CDR3 protein. Of hundreds of thousands of distinct CDR3 sequences listed, approximately 57% are singletons. All patients picked for sequencing had shown, by flow cytometry, an expansion of CD8+CD57+ cells. The TCR comes from a human donor with aplastic anemia. Sequencing was performed on sorted CD4+, CD8+, or CD8+CD57+ T cells (not recorded which) from PBMCs.

The CDR3 DNA is TGTGCCAGCAGCGGGTGGGGAGGGACTAGCACAGATACGCAGTATTTT. It encodes CASSGWGGTSTDTQYF. The chain uses TRBV7-6 and TRBJ2-3, with 7 bases identical to TRBD2. Germline V gives CDR1 SGHVS, CDR2 FNYEAQ. The CDR3 runs to 16 residues. Trimming cost V 5 bases and J 0 bases; bases outside gene matches: 8.